This T cell receptor (beta chain) was captured by sequencing in a study of neoadjuvant anti-PD-1 for oral cavity cancer. On the study more broadly: Non-progressing patients received a fourth nivolumab dose near day 43, then surgery on days 50-56.

Blood cells were analyzed directly, without culture or expansion. Worth noting for this clone: Its antigen is not identified.

Produced via immunoSEQ multiplex PCR; TCRdb's table is partial and in-frame only. The sample contains approximately 13,000 clones, roughly 69% of which appear only once. Deletions cut 4 bases from V and 11 bases from J, with 12 bases between. This CDR3 comprises 11 residues. Looked up from germline, CDR1 is ENHRY and CDR2 is SYGVKD. Study-level points and caveats: Non-responders to neoadjuvant nivolumab had significantly more clonal PBMC T cells than responders.

This sample comprised PBMCs, obtained before nivolumab (anti-PD-1) treatment. The clonotype was recovered from a person aged 35 to 85 with oral cavity squamous cell carcinoma. This chain joins TRBV10-3 and TRBJ2-7, with D perhaps assigned TRBD1 or TRBD2 (5 bases each). CDR3 residues: CAISGPGREYF. The CDR3 DNA reads as TGTGCCATCAGTGGCCCGGGACGGGAGTACTTC.